This entry lists 5 T cell receptor beta chains sequenced from one sample in a study of beta chain features in type 1 diabetes. Regarding the study as a whole: For Type 1 diabetes patients, all four CD4+ subsets carried TCRB CDR3s that were moderately but significantly shorter.

Expressed TCRB transcripts were sequenced after all isolated RNA was converted to cDNA. Repertoires were generated with immunoSEQ multiplex PCR, while TCRdb's copy carries only in-frame clones and drops some. The sample yields 250,000 or so clones, approximately 15% seen once. Their cognate antigens are unknown. Source material: naive CD4+ T cells from blood. Source of these receptors: a man aged 30 to 45 with type 1 diabetes.

CDR3 residues: CASSLVIWAPAGDEQYF. DNA of the CDR3: TGTGCCAGCAGCTTAGTCATCTGGGCTCCGGCGGGTGACGAGCAGTACTTC. V gene TRBV11-2 combines with J gene TRBJ2-7; possible D gene TRBD2, 5 bases. CDR1 is SGHAT and CDR2 is FQNNGV in the germline V gene. Trimming removed 1 base from V and 5 bases from J, with 21 bases in between. The CDR3 spans 17 residues.

The rearrangement links TRBV30 to TRBJ1-2; D gene ambiguous. Germline values: CDR1 GTSNPN, CDR2 SVGIG (reference sequence). V shed 5 bases and J shed 2 bases, with 9 bases lying between them. The CDR3 is made up of 12 amino acids. In DNA, the CDR3 is TGTGCCTGGGGGAGGGCGAACTATGGCTACACCTTC. The encoded protein is CAWGRANYGYTF.

With regard to this clone: Other DNA sequences in this specimen translate into the identical CDR3. The chain carries TRBV30 and TRBJ2-1, with D possibly TRBD2 on 5 matching bases. Trimming cost V 3 bases and J 4 bases, with 10 bases left between them. The CDR3 has 13 residues. The germline V gene has CDR1 GTSNPN and CDR2 SVGIG (reference sequence). Here the CDR3 DNA reads TGTGCCTGGAGGTCTAGCTCGTACAATGAGCAGTTCTTC. Its translation is CAWRSSSYNEQFF.

V gene TRBV7-9 combines with J gene TRBJ2-1; 9 bases are shared with TRBD1. Per germline, CDR1 SEHNR and CDR2 FQNEAQ (reference sequence). This CDR3 has 13 amino acids. V shed 8 bases and J 4 bases; nucleotides not matched to a gene: 3. The CDR3 nucleotides are TGTGCCAGCGGACAGGGGACTTACAATGAGCAGTTCTTC. Its protein is CASGQGTYNEQFF. The variable domain in full, completed from reference TRBV7-9 and TRBJ2-1, reads DTGVSQNPRHKITKRGQNVTFRCDPISEHNRLYWYRQTLGQGPEFLTYFQNEAQLEKSRLLSDRFSAERPKGSFSTLEIQRTEQGDSAMYLCASGQGTYNEQFFGPGTRLTVL.

This clone has only a few counts. The chain has TRBV6-5 and TRBJ2-1; D might be TRBD2 (5 bases). Germline CDR1 reads MNHEY; CDR2 reads SVGAGI. Trimming shortened V by 0 bases and J by 6 bases, and 15 bases separated the two germline ends. The CDR3 contains 16 residues. For the CDR3, the DNA is TGTGCCAGCAGTTACTCGATTGGAGGCGGAGGCAATGAGCAGTTCTTC. Its protein is CASSYSIGGGGNEQFF.